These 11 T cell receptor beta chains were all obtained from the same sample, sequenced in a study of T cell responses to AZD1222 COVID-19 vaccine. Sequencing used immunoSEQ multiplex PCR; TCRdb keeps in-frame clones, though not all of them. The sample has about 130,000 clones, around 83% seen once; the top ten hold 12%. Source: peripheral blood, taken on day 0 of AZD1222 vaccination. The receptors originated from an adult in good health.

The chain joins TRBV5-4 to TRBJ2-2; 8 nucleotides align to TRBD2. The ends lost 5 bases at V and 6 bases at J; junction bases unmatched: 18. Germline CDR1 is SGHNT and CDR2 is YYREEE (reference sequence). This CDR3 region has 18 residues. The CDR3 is CASRSGGRLRDRSGELFF. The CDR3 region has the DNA TGTGCCAGCAGATCGGGAGGGCGGTTAAGGGATCGTTCCGGGGAGCTGTTTTTT. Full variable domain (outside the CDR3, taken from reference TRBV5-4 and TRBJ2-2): ETGVTQSPTHLIKTRGQQVTLRCSSQSGHNTVSWYQQALGQGPQFIFQYYREEENGRGNFPPRFSGLQFPNYSSELNVNALELDDSALYLCASRSGGRLRDRSGELFFGEGSRLTVL.

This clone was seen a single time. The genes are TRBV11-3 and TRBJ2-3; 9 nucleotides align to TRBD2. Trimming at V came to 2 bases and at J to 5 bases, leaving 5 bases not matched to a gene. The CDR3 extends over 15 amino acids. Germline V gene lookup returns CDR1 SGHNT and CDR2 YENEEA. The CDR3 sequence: CASSLMAGGEDTQYF. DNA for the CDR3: TGTGCCAGCAGCTTAATGGCGGGAGGGGAAGATACGCAGTATTTT.

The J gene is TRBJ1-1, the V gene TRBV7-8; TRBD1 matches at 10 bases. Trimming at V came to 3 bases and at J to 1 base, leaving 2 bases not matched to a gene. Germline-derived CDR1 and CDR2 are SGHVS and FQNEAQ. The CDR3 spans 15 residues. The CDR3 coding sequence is TGTGCCAGCAGCTTGGGACAGGGGTCGAACACTGAAGCTTTCTTT. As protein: CASSLGQGSNTEAFF.

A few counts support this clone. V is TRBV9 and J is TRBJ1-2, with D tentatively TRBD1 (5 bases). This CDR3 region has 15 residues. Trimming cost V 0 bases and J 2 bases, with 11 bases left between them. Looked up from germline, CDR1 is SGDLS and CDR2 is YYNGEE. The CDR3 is CASSVEGGANYGYTF. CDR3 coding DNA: TGTGCCAGCAGCGTAGAGGGAGGGGCCAACTATGGCTACACCTTC.

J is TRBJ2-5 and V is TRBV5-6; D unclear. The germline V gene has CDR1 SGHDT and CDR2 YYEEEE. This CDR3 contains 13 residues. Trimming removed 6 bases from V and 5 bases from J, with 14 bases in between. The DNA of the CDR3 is TGTGCCAGCACCTTACACGGGTCGGAGACCCAGTACTTC. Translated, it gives CASTLHGSETQYF.

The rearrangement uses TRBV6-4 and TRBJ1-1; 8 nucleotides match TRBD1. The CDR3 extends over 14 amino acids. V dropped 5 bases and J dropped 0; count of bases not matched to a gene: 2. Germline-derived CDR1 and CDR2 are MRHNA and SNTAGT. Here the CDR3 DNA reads TGTGCCAGCAGTAGGGACAGGATGAACACTGAAGCTTTCTTT. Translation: CASSRDRMNTEAFF.

The CDR3 nucleotides are TGTGCCAGCAGCCAAGGGACAGGGGGCCCAAATACGCAGTATTTT. Its protein is CASSQGTGGPNTQYF. The chain links TRBV11-3 to TRBJ2-3; 12 nucleotides line up with TRBD1. Germline values: CDR1 SGHNT, CDR2 YENEEA. V shed 5 bases, J shed 7 bases, and the junction held 7 bases outside the gene matches. The CDR3 totals 15 residues.

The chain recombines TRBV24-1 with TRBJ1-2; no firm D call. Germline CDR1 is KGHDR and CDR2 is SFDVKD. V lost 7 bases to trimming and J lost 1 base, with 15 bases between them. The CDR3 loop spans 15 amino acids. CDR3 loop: CATRERKGSNYGYTF. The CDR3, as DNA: TGTGCCACCAGGGAAAGAAAGGGCAGTAACTATGGCTACACCTTC.

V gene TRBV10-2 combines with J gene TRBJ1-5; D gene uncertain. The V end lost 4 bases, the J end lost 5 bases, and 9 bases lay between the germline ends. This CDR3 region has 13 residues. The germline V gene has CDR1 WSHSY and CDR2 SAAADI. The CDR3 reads CASSVQLDQPQHF. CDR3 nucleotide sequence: TGCGCCAGCAGTGTACAATTGGATCAGCCCCAGCATTTT.

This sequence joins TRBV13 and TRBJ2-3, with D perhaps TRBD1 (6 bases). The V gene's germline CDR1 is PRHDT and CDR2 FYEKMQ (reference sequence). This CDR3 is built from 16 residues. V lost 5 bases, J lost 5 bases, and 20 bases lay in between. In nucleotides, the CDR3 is TGTGCCAGCAGCCCCACTGGGACATATAGCGTAGATACGCAGTATTTT. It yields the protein CASSPTGTYSVDTQYF.

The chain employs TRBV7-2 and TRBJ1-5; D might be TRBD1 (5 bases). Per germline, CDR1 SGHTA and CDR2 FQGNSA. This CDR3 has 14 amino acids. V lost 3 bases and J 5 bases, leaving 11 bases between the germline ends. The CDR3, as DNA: TGTGCCAGCAGCTTTGGGACGGGGGATCAGCCCCAGCATTTT. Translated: CASSFGTGDQPQHF.